This TCR beta chain was obtained from a study of graft-versus-host responses after intestinal transplantation. About the study: Following induction with anti-thymocyte globulin, all recipients were given tacrolimus and steroids for around three years.

Of note for this clone: Its cognate antigen is unknown.

TCRdb keeps only in-frame clones here, not all; method: immunoSEQ multiplex PCR. This sample yields about 82,000 clones, of which about nine tenths are seen a single time; more than 0.095% belongs to the top ten. The V and J ends lost 1 base and 5 bases respectively, with 11 bases between them. CDR1 is LGHNA, CDR2 YSLEER, per germline. This CDR3 is built from 15 residues. Findings of the study overall: Researchers found peak circulating GvH clone levels linked to early post-transplant HvG declines.

The chain uses TRBV4-3 and TRBJ1-4; maybe TRBD1 (6 bases). The sequencing here drew on unstimulated CD4+ T cells sorted from spleen or lymph node cells, taken before intestinal transplant. This clonotype was sampled from a human donor who received an intestinal transplant. As DNA, the CDR3 is TGCGCCAGCAGCCAAGGGAAGACAGGCAATGAAAAACTGTTTTTT. Protein product: CASSQGKTGNEKLFF.